The rows below give T cell receptor beta chains drawn from one sample of a study of Graves' ophthalmopathy and Graves' hyperthyroidism. TCRdb re-derived calls from the multiplex PCR reads in MiXCR, one entry per CDR3 protein. The repertoire has roughly 400,000 distinct CDR3 sequences, around 18% of them found once; the top ten carry around 1.6%. Sequences were obtained from peripheral blood. These receptors were collected from a young woman with Graves' ophthalmopathy. Each CDR3 is given with its conserved first and last residue. The order of the fields is clone size, V gene, D gene, J gene, CDR3 DNA, CDR3 protein. D genes are given only for firm matches. Not every row has a clone size; where given, it reads once, few, many or a size class.

many	TRBV7-2	-	TRBJ1-1	TGTGCCAGCAGCTTAGCGCCGGGAACTGGGTATGGAGCTTTCTTT	CASSLAPGTGYGAFF
many	TRBV7-2	-	TRBJ2-7	TGTGCCAGCAGTTCCCTAGCTTACCGCAGATACGAGCAGTACTTC	CASSSLAYRRYEQYF
-	TRBV27	TRBD2	TRBJ2-7	TGTGCCAGCAGTTCAGCGGGAGCCCCCCGAGAGCAGTACTTC	CASSSAGAPREQYF
-	TRBV12-3/TRBV12-4	-	TRBJ1-2	TGTGCCAGCAGTTTTAACGGAGGCTACACCTTC	CASSFNGGYTF
few	TRBV6-1	-	TRBJ1-1	TGTGCCAGCAGTGAAAGGAGGAGGGCTGAAGCTTTCTTT	CASSERRRAEAFF
few	TRBV15	TRBD2	TRBJ2-7	TGTGCCACCAGCGGGGTGGGAGGGGCGAGTGAGCAGTACTTC	CATSGVGGASEQYF
-	TRBV30	TRBD1	TRBJ2-5	TGTGCCCGCGGGACAGGGGACCAAGAGACCCAGTACTTC	CARGTGDQETQYF
many	TRBV15	TRBD2	TRBJ2-7	TGTGCCACCAGCAGAGATCCGGGAGGGGGTTCCTACGAGCAGTACTTC	CATSRDPGGGSYEQYF
many	TRBV27	-	TRBJ1-2	TGTGCCAGCAGAAAAGGTGAGGACTATGGCTACACCTTC	CASRKGEDYGYTF
many	TRBV25-1	TRBD1	TRBJ2-7	TGTGCCGCACAGGGGATGGGCTACGAGCAGTACTTC	CAAQGMGYEQYF
many	TRBV7-9	TRBD1	TRBJ1-6	TGTGCCAGCAGCCTAAGAGGGACAGCAAATTCACCCCTCCACTTT	CASSLRGTANSPLHF
many	TRBV6-4	-	TRBJ1-2	TGTGCCAGCAGTGACTCCCCCGGGGGACGCTATGGCTACACCTTC	CASSDSPGGRYGYTF
many	TRBV2	-	TRBJ2-7	TGTGCCAGCAGGAGTGGTTACGAGCAGTACTTC	CASRSGYEQYF
many	TRBV3-1	TRBD2	TRBJ2-7	TGTGCCAGCAGCCAAGGGGGGACTAGCGGACCCTACGAGCAGTACTTC	CASSQGGTSGPYEQYF
few	TRBV5-4	TRBD1	TRBJ1-1	TGTGCCAGCAGCTTAACCGCCAGGACAGGGTGGGAAGAGAACACTGAAGCTTTCTTT	CASSLTARTGWEENTEAFF
few	TRBV29-1	-	TRBJ2-5	TGCAGCGTTGAAGATCCAGTTACAGAGACCCAGTACTTC	CSVEDPVTETQYF